This T cell receptor (beta chain) is from a study of cytomegalovirus exposure and HLA in healthy donors. The PCR made use of 60 Vbeta and 13 Jbeta primers. The method was immunoSEQ multiplex PCR; TCRdb's version includes in-frame clones alone and lacks a portion of them. This table has about 160,000 clones, under 85% appearing once. A note on this clone: Its matching antigen is unknown.

This CDR3 has 15 amino acids. Germline V lookup: CDR1 MDHEN, CDR2 SYDVKM. The ends lost 3 bases at V and 4 bases at J; junction bases unmatched: 4. The donors were healthy bone marrow donors. Findings and limits, study-wide: Prediction of most subjects' HLA-A and HLA-B alleles by TCR beta sequences was reportedly accurate.

The rearrangement joins TRBV28 to TRBJ1-1; the match to TRBD1 covers 11 bases. Source material: PBMCs. The receptor was derived from a woman in her thirties in good health and CMV-seronegative. CDR3 amino acids: CASSLDRGLVTEAFF. CDR3 nucleotide sequence: TGTGCCAGCAGTTTGGACAGGGGGCTCGTCACTGAAGCTTTCTTT.